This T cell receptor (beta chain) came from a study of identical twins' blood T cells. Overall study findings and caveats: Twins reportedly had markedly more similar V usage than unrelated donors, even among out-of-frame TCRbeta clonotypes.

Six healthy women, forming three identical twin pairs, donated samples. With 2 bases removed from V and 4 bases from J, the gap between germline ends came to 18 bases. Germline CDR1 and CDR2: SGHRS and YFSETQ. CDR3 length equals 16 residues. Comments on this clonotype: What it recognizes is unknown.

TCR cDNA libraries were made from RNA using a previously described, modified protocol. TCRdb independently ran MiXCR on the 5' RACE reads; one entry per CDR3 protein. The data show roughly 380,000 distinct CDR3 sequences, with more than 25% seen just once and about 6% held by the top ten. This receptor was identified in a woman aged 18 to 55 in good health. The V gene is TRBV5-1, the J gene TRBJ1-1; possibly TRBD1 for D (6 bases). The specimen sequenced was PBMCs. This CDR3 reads CASSFGGARKGTEAFF. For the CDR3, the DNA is TGCGCCAGCAGCTTCGGGGGGGCGCGGAAAGGCACTGAAGCTTTCTTT.